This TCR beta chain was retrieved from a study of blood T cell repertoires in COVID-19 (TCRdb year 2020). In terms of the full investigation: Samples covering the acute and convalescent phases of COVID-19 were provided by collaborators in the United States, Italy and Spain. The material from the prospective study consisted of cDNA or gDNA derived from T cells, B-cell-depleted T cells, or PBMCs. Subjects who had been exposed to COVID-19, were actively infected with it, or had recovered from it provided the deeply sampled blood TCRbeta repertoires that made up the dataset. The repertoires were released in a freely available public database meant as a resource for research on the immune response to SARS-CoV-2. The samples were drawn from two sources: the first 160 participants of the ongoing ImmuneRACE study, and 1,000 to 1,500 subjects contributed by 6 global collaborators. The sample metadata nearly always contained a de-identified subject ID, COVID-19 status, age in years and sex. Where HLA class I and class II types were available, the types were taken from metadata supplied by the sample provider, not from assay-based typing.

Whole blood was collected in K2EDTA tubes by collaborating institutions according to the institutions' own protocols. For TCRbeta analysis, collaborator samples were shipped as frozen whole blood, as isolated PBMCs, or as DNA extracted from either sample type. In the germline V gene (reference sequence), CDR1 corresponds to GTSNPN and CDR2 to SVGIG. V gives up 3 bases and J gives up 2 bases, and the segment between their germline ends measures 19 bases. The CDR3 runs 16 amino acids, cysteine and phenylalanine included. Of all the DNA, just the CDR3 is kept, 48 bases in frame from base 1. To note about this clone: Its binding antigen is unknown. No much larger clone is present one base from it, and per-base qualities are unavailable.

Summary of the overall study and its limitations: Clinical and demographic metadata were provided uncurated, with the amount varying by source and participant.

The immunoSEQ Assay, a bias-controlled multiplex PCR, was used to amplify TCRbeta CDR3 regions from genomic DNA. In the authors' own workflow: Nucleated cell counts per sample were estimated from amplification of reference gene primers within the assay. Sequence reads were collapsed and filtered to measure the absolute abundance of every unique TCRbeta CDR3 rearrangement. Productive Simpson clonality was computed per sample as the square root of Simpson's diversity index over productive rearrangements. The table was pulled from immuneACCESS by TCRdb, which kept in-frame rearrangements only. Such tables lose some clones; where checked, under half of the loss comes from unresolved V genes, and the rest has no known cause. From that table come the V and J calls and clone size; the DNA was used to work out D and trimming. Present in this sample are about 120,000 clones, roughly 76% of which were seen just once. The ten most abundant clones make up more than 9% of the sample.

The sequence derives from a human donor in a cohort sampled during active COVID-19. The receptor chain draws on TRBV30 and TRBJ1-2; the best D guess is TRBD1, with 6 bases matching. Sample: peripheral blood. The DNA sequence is TGTGCCTGGAGGGGGCAACAGGGATTAGTGAACTATGGCTACACCTTC. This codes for CAWRGQQGLVNYGYTF.